These 28 T cell receptor beta chains were all obtained from the same sample, sequenced in a study of T cell repertoires in cytomegalovirus infection. In TCRdb, the reads were re-called with MiXCR into one record per CDR3 protein. The sample contains 150,000 to 200,000 distinct CDR3 sequences, approximately 28% of which appear only once. The sequenced sample consisted of PBMCs. The receptors stem from a human donor in good health (CMV status not recorded). Some clones in this sample may be carry-over from other donors' samples.

The V gene is TRBV6-2 or TRBV6-3, the J gene TRBJ2-7, with 7 nucleotides matching TRBD1. Trimming at V came to 8 bases and at J to 3 bases, leaving 1 base not matched to a gene. CDR3 length: 11 residues. Germline loops: CDR1 MNHEY, CDR2 SVGEGT. CDR3 DNA: TGTGCCAGCGGACAGGTCTACGAGCAGTACTTC. It yields the protein CASGQVYEQYF.

The rearrangement joins TRBV7-4 to TRBJ1-2; a weak D match, TRBD1 (5 bases). This CDR3 comprises 12 residues. V lost 5 bases, J lost 8 bases, and 12 bases lay in between. CDR1 and CDR2 from the germline V gene are SGHVT and SQSDAQ. In DNA, the CDR3 is TGTGCCAGCAGCCGGGGGGTAGAAGGCTACACCTTC. Its translation is CASSRGVEGYTF.

In its sample, this clonotype was seen many times. The chain joins TRBV19 to TRBJ1-5; D gene uncertain. The CDR3 loop spans 16 amino acids. Per the germline V gene, CDR1 is LNHDA and CDR2 is SQIVND (reference sequence). Trimming cost V 2 bases and J 6 bases, with 17 bases left between them. The DNA of the CDR3 is TGTGCCAGTAGTATAATCAGAGTCACGGAGGGTCAGCCCCAGCATTTT. Its translation: CASSIIRVTEGQPQHF.

This clonotype has only a few counts. The CDR3 protein is CASSPKVWRVHEAFF. The DNA for the CDR3 is TGTGCCAGTAGCCCCAAGGTCTGGCGAGTACATGAAGCTTTCTTT. This chain joins TRBV19 and TRBJ1-1; D ambiguous. CDR1 and CDR2 from the germline V gene are LNHDA and SQIVND (reference sequence). V was clipped by 6 bases and J by 7 bases, with 21 bases between them. This CDR3 spans 15 amino acids. The full variable domain, its missing parts supplied by reference TRBV19 and TRBJ1-1, is DGGITQSPKYLFRKEGQNVTLSCEQNLNHDAMYWYRQDPGQGLRLIYYSQIVNDFQKGDIAEGYSVSREKKESFPLTVTSAQKNPTAFYLCASSPKVWRVHEAFFGQGTRLTVV.

As for this clonotype: The germline gene is not matched at one end of the junction; a read error may be the cause. The V call is TRBV6-1, the J call TRBJ1-2, with D possibly being TRBD1 (6 bases). The CDR3 totals 11 residues. Germline V gene data show CDR1 as MNHNS and CDR2 as SASEGT. This chain's CDR3 is CASSPQERTDF. Written as DNA, the CDR3 is TGTGCCAGCAGTCCCCAGGAAAGGACAGATTTC.

This clonotype showed up just a few times. This chain links TRBV30 with TRBJ1-2; D is uncertain. The V gene lost 1 base and the J gene lost 6 bases, with 9 bases spanning the gap. CDR1 GTSNPN and CDR2 SVGIG come from the germline V gene (reference sequence). The CDR3 sequence is 12 residues long. CDR3 in amino acids: CAWSATTDGYTF. CDR3 DNA: TGTGCCTGGAGTGCCACGACGGATGGCTACACCTTC.

For the CDR3, the DNA is TGTGCCAGCAGCCCCTCGGGGGTTGGGACCGGGGAGCTGTTTTTT. This sequence encodes CASSPSGVGTGELFF. The chain employs TRBV11-2 and TRBJ2-2, with D perhaps matching TRBD2 (6 bases). Trimming pared 5 bases from V and 5 bases from J, leaving 15 bases between. The CDR3 loop spans 15 amino acids. The germline V gene has CDR1 SGHAT and CDR2 FQNNGV.

The chain uses TRBV6-2 or TRBV6-3 and TRBJ2-3, with D maybe TRBD1 (6 bases). Trimming cost V 6 bases and J 12 bases, with 22 bases left between them. CDR3 size: 14 residues. CDR1 is MNHEY and CDR2 is SVGEGT in the germline V gene. This CDR3 is CASRTQDSVPGQYF. CDR3 DNA: TGTGCCAGCAGAACGCAGGACAGCGTTCCAGGACAGTATTTT.

This chain connects TRBV20-1 to TRBJ2-5; 10 bases align to TRBD1. Germline V lookup: CDR1 DFQATT, CDR2 SNEGSKA (reference sequence). The V and J ends lost 3 bases and 4 bases, in that order; junction bases with no gene match: 2. The CDR3 runs to 13 residues. In nucleotides, the CDR3 is TGCAGTGCTAGTAGGACAGGGGGAGAGACCCAGTACTTC. It translates to CSASRTGGETQYF.

The sample holds a few counts of this clonotype. The genes are TRBV20-1 and TRBJ2-7; D perhaps matches TRBD1 (5 bases). The germline V gene has CDR1 DFQATT and CDR2 SNEGSKA (reference sequence). This CDR3 region has 18 residues. V lost 6 bases to trimming and J lost 0 bases, with 27 bases between them. The CDR3 nucleotides read TGCAGTGCCACATCCGAAGGGGCAACTTCCGGTAGCTCCTACGAGCAGTACTTC. Translation: CSATSEGATSGSSYEQYF.

This clonotype occurred a few times. The chain employs TRBV5-1 and TRBJ2-3; TRBD2 is a possible D gene (6 bases). Looked up from germline, CDR1 is SGHRS and CDR2 is YFSETQ. The CDR3 is 15 amino acids. V was cut by 4 bases and J by 0 bases, with 12 bases left in between. The CDR3 DNA is TGCGCCAGCAGCCCCGAGGGAGGCAGCACAGATACGCAGTATTTT. It translates to CASSPEGGSTDTQYF. The complete variable domain, with remaining parts taken from reference TRBV5-1 and TRBJ2-3, reads KAGVTQTPRYLIKTRGQQVTLSCSPISGHRSVSWYQQTPGQGLQFLFEYFSETQRNKGNFPGRFSGRQFSNSRSEMNVSTLELGDSALYLCASSPEGGSTDTQYFGPGTRLTVL.

This clonotype was picked up a small number of times. The genes are TRBV12-5 and TRBJ1-2; 11 bases are a match to TRBD1. The trim removed 3 bases at V and 4 bases at J, leaving 4 bases unmatched. This CDR3 has 15 residues. Germline CDR1 LGHNT, CDR2 FRNRAP. The CDR3 bases are TGTGCTAGTGGTTTAGGACAGGGGGCCTCCTATGGCTACACCTTC. It yields the protein CASGLGQGASYGYTF.

V usage is TRBV5-4 and J usage is TRBJ1-1; D possibly corresponds to TRBD1 (6 bases). This CDR3 is built from 14 residues. Trimming left V 4 bases short and J 0 bases short, with 10 bases between. Per germline, CDR1 SGHNT and CDR2 YYREEE (reference sequence). The CDR3 region has the DNA TGTGCCAGCAGCCCGGACAGCCTGAACACTGAAGCTTTCTTT. It codes for CASSPDSLNTEAFF.

This clonotype came up many times. This sequence joins TRBV7-8 and TRBJ1-3; D gene ambiguous. CDR3 length equals 12 residues. The V end was cut by 0 bases, the J end by 4 bases, with 1 base between. The germline CDR1 and CDR2 sequences are SGHVS and FQNEAQ. The CDR3 sequence is CASSLAGNTIYF. CDR3 in DNA: TGTGCCAGCAGCTTAGCCGGAAACACCATATATTTT.

The chain is built from TRBV18 and TRBJ1-2; no clear D. Germline V CDR1 and CDR2: KGHSH, LQKENI. The CDR3 is made up of 13 amino acids. Trimming stripped 3 bases from V and 6 bases from J, with 11 bases between. The CDR3 region is CASSPPFRDGYTF. The CDR3 region has the DNA TGTGCCAGCTCACCCCCGTTTCGCGATGGCTACACCTTC.

This clonotype was counted between two and nine times. This CDR3 reads CASSRILAGDGDTQYF. The CDR3 nucleotides read TGTGCCAGCAGCCGAATCCTAGCGGGGGACGGAGATACGCAGTATTTT. The chain links TRBV11-2 to TRBJ2-3; 10 positions match TRBD2. Germline CDR1 is SGHAT and CDR2 is FQNNGV. This CDR3 spans 16 amino acids. With 5 bases clipped from V and 5 bases from J, the junction kept 10 bases outside the gene matches.

This clonotype was observed many times. The V and J genes are TRBV7-2 and TRBJ2-3, with 10 positions matching TRBD2. The CDR3 totals 16 residues. J gave up 3 bases and V 4 bases, and 7 bases lay outside the gene matches. CDR1 and CDR2 from the germline V gene are SGHTA and FQGNSA. CDR3 sequence: CASSSRTSGLTDTQYF. In DNA, the CDR3 is TGTGCCAGCAGCTCCAGGACTAGCGGATTAACAGATACGCAGTATTTT.

This rearrangement joins TRBV10-3 to TRBJ2-1, with TRBD2 matching over 7 bases. Germline V gene sequence: CDR1 ENHRY, CDR2 SYGVKD. There are 15 residues in the CDR3. V shed 4 bases, J shed 2 bases, and the junction held 5 bases outside the gene matches. The CDR3 region is CAISAGTTTYNEQFF. CDR3 DNA: TGTGCCATCAGTGCCGGGACTACTACCTACAATGAGCAGTTCTTC.

This clonotype was counted only a few times. The chain couples TRBV7-9 to TRBJ2-7; the D gene could be TRBD1 or TRBD2 (5 bases each). With 5 bases removed from V and 4 bases from J, the gap between germline ends came to 18 bases. Germline V gives CDR1 SEHNR, CDR2 FQNEAQ (reference sequence). The CDR3 runs to 15 residues. The CDR3 sequence is CASSQTQGVLYEQYF. For the CDR3, the DNA is TGTGCCAGCAGCCAAACCCAGGGAGTTCTGTACGAGCAGTACTTC.

In this sample, this clonotype turned up a few times. The chain joins TRBV20-1 to TRBJ2-5; no clear D. This CDR3 has 12 residues. The V and J ends lost 0 bases and 5 bases respectively, with 7 bases between them. CDR1 is DFQATT and CDR2 is SNEGSKA in the germline V gene (reference sequence). The CDR3 reads CSARDLSETQYF. CDR3 nucleotides: TGCAGTGCTAGAGACCTCTCTGAGACCCAGTACTTC.

In its sample, this clonotype was seen a few times. V is TRBV2 and J is TRBJ2-3, with D possibly being TRBD2 (6 bases). Germline lookup yields CDR1 SNHLY and CDR2 FYNNEI. The CDR3 is 16 residues long. Trimming removed 6 bases at V and 6 bases at J, with 22 bases between. In DNA, the CDR3 is TGTGCCAGCAGAAAGGGAAAGGTTAGCGGTGGCGATACGCAGTATTTT. It translates to CASRKGKVSGGDTQYF.

The genes are TRBV11-3 and TRBJ1-1, with 9 bases fitting TRBD1. From germline, CDR1 is SGHNT and CDR2 YENEEA. The V gene end was trimmed by 3 bases and the J gene end by 11 bases; junction bases not matched to a gene: 4. The CDR3 runs 12 residues. CDR3 sequence: CASSFDRGAAFF. As DNA, the CDR3 is TGTGCCAGCAGCTTTGACAGGGGGGCCGCTTTCTTT.

V usage is TRBV7-3 and J usage is TRBJ2-3, with D perhaps matching TRBD1 (6 bases). CDR1 is SGHTA, CDR2 FQGTGA, per germline. The CDR3 totals 14 residues. Trimming cost V 3 bases and J 5 bases, with 12 bases left between them. For the CDR3, the DNA is TGTGCCAGCAGCTTGTGGGGGCCGGGAGATACGCAGTATTTT. This gives the protein CASSLWGPGDTQYF. The full variable domain, rest sourced from reference TRBV7-3 and TRBJ2-3, is GAGVSQTPSNKVTEKGKYVELRCDPISGHTALYWYRQSLGQGPEFLIYFQGTGAADDSGLPNDRFFAVRPEGSVSTLKIQRTERGDSAVYLCASSLWGPGDTQYFGPGTRLTVL.

This chain's CDR3 is CASRRMGDPQPQHF. CDR3 sequence (DNA): TGTGCCAGTAGGAGGATGGGGGATCCCCAGCCCCAGCATTTT. The chain couples TRBV19 to TRBJ1-5; a possible D gene is TRBD1 (5 bases). CDR1 is LNHDA, CDR2 SQIVND, per germline (reference sequence). V lost 6 bases, J lost 7 bases, and 16 bases lay in between. This CDR3 is 14 amino acids long. The whole variable domain, filled in from reference TRBV19 and TRBJ1-5, reads DGGITQSPKYLFRKEGQNVTLSCEQNLNHDAMYWYRQDPGQGLRLIYYSQIVNDFQKGDIAEGYSVSREKKESFPLTVTSAQKNPTAFYLCASRRMGDPQPQHFGDGTRLSIL.

This clonotype was picked up a small number of times. The chain carries TRBV11-3 and TRBJ1-5; a possible D gene is TRBD1 (6 bases). This CDR3 comprises 16 residues. Germline V gives CDR1 SGHNT, CDR2 YENEEA. V was pared by 3 bases and J by 5 bases, with 17 bases between. The CDR3 nucleotides read TGTGCCAGCAGCTTCCGCGACAGGACCGAGGATCAGCCCCAGCATTTT. Its protein product is CASSFRDRTEDQPQHF.

The CDR3: CASSRGRGNTIYF. In DNA, the CDR3 is TGTGCCAGCAGTCGGGGGCGAGGAAACACCATATATTTT. The gene calls are TRBV12-3 or TRBV12-4 and TRBJ1-3; perhaps TRBD1 as D (6 bases). V was clipped by 5 bases and J by 4 bases, with 9 bases between them. The CDR3 contains 13 residues.

This rearrangement joins TRBV7-3 to TRBJ2-3; 12 bases agree with TRBD2. Germline V CDR1 and CDR2: SGHTA, FQGTGA. V lost 4 bases and J lost 7; bases outside the gene matches: 6. The CDR3 is 15 amino acids. The CDR3 protein is CASSSSGGARYTQYF. CDR3 in DNA: TGTGCCAGCAGCTCTAGCGGGGGGGCCCGTTATACGCAGTATTTT.

This clonotype was seen more than once but under ten times. V is TRBV5-4 and J is TRBJ2-7, with D perhaps TRBD2 (6 bases). The CDR3 is made up of 14 amino acids. The germline V gene has CDR1 SGHNT and CDR2 YYREEE (reference sequence). V was trimmed by 4 bases and J by 5 bases, leaving 16 bases between them. The chain's CDR3 is CASSRTGADDEQYF. CDR3 in DNA: TGTGCCAGCAGCAGAACGGGAGCAGACGACGAGCAGTACTTC.